The 21 T cell receptor beta chains below come from one sample, sequenced in a study of monozygotic twins with inflammatory bowel disease. TCRdb re-called the 5' RACE reads; one entry per CDR3 protein, DNA not given. Its table lists some 450,000 distinct CDR3 sequences. The sample taken for sequencing was blood. The receptors here all came from a human donor with ulcerative colitis or Crohn's disease, or a healthy co-twin of an affected twin (not recorded which).

The chain has TRBV12-3 or TRBV12-4 and TRBJ2-7; checking the TCRdb D call of TRBD1 is not possible without DNA. CDR3 size: 14 residues. CDR3 residues: CASTPGQGNSEQYF.

The genes are TRBV5-1 and TRBJ1-1. Germline CDR1 reads SGHRS; CDR2 reads YFSETQ. The CDR3 has 14 amino acids. CDR3 protein: CASSLGAGITEAFF.

The chain couples TRBV10-3 to TRBJ2-7. Germline V gene lookup returns CDR1 ENHRY and CDR2 SYGVKD. CDR3 length: 13 residues. The CDR3 region is CAISDERSYEQFF.

The chain recombines TRBV12-3 or TRBV12-4 with TRBJ2-3; TCRdb indicates TRBD1, and absent DNA this call remains unverified. The CDR3 extends over 14 amino acids. CDR3 region: CASSPGRRSDTQYF.

This chain links TRBV12-3 or TRBV12-4 with TRBJ1-2; TCRdb returns TRBD1, unconfirmable since there is no DNA. The CDR3 is made up of 14 amino acids. CDR3 in amino acids: CASSSGQGWEGYTF.

The chain links TRBV30 to TRBJ1-1. In germline, CDR1 is GTSNPN, CDR2 SVGIG (reference sequence). The CDR3 has 14 residues. The CDR3 region is CAWRWSSTNTEAFF.

The chain has TRBV18 and TRBJ2-1; TCRdb gives TRBD1 as the D gene, but with no DNA this cannot be confirmed. The CDR3 contains 15 residues. CDR1 and CDR2 (germline): KGHSH, LQKENI. The CDR3 protein is CASSAGTGGYNEQFF.

This chain joins TRBV20-1 and TRBJ2-5. Germline V lookup: CDR1 DFQATT, CDR2 SNEGSKA (reference sequence). This CDR3 is built from 16 residues. This CDR3 is CSARDTLAVHQETQYF.

The V and J genes are TRBV12-3 or TRBV12-4 and TRBJ2-3; the D gene TCRdb calls, TRBD2, cannot be checked with no DNA. CDR3 length: 14 residues. CDR3 amino acids: CASRLDPARATQYF.

The CDR3 sequence: CASSQEALAGDYEQYF. J is TRBJ2-7 and V is TRBV4-3; the D call from TCRdb, TRBD2, cannot be confirmed without DNA. The CDR3 spans 16 residues. The germline CDR1 and CDR2 sequences are LGHNA and YSLEER.

CDR3 loop: CAISESRAEYGYTF. The chain joins TRBV10-3 to TRBJ1-2. CDR3 size: 14 residues. Germline-derived CDR1 and CDR2 are ENHRY and SYGVKD.

This chain joins TRBV7-9 and TRBJ1-2; without DNA, the TCRdb call of TRBD1 cannot be checked. The CDR3 contains 14 residues. CDR1 is SEHNR, CDR2 FQNEAQ, per germline (reference sequence). This CDR3 reads CASSHTGGGYGYTF. Full variable domain (remainder filled in from reference TRBV7-9 and TRBJ1-2): DTGVSQNPRHKITKRGQNVTFRCDPISEHNRLYWYRQTLGQGPEFLTYFQNEAQLEKSRLLSDRFSAERPKGSFSTLEIQRTEQGDSAMYLCASSHTGGGYGYTFGSGTRLTVV.

The chain recombines TRBV4-3 with TRBJ1-1; the D gene TCRdb calls, TRBD1, cannot be checked with no DNA. The CDR3 covers 16 residues. Germline lookup yields CDR1 LGHNA and CDR2 YSLEER. The CDR3 loop is CASSQAVRAGNTEPFF.

CDR3: CASSPEGGRNEQFF. The chain couples TRBV5-1 to TRBJ2-1. CDR3 length: 14 amino acids. Germline lookup yields CDR1 SGHRS and CDR2 YFSETQ.

The chain has TRBV6-2 or TRBV6-3 and TRBJ2-2; TCRdb's assignment of TRBD1 cannot be checked, as there is no DNA. The length of the CDR3 is 17 residues. Germline loops: CDR1 MNHEY, CDR2 SVGEGT. The CDR3 protein is CASSTVWRGPNTGELFF.

The rearrangement joins TRBV15 to TRBJ1-2. Germline-derived CDR1 and CDR2 are LNHNV and YYDKDF (reference sequence). This CDR3 comprises 12 residues. The CDR3 here is CATSRDSSGYTF.

V is TRBV18 and J is TRBJ1-4. CDR1 is KGHSH and CDR2 is LQKENI in the germline V gene. CDR3 length: 12 amino acids. The CDR3: CASSPGGRAASF.

The genes are TRBV18 and TRBJ1-6. This CDR3 region has 15 residues. CDR1 and CDR2 from the germline V gene are KGHSH and LQKENI. CDR3 loop: CASSPTGVDNSPLHF.

The chain has TRBV6-6 and TRBJ1-2; lacking DNA, the TRBD1 call made by TCRdb goes unchecked. CDR1 is MNHNY, CDR2 SVGAGI, per germline (reference sequence). The CDR3 extends over 13 amino acids. CDR3 in amino acids: CAGTGTDQRGYTF.

The chain uses TRBV7-2 and TRBJ1-5; TCRdb outputs TRBD1, but without DNA this stays unchecked. CDR3 length: 13 residues. Germline V gene lookup returns CDR1 SGHTA and CDR2 FQGNSA. CDR3 residues: CASTPRSGGPQHF.

This sequence joins TRBV6-5 and TRBJ2-7; the TRBD1 assignment by TCRdb is unverifiable without DNA. The CDR3 consists of 17 residues. Germline CDR1 and CDR2: MNHEY and SVGAGI. CDR3 sequence reads: CASSYNNRVDSPYEQYF.